The 27 T cell receptor beta chains below were found in one sample sequenced in a study of blood T cell repertoires in COVID-19 (dated by TCRdb to between 2020 and 2021). Library creation used the immunoSEQ multiplex PCR assay. Not all clones reach the TCRdb copy of this immuneACCESS table, which keeps in-frame sequences only. Checked studies attribute under half of the gap to unresolved V genes and leave the rest unexplained. Present in this sample are 100,000 to 150,000 clones, just under 80% of which were seen just once. Of the sample, 16% is held by the ten largest clones. The sequenced material came from peripheral blood. The receptors were sampled from a man in his sixties with active or convalescent COVID-19.

J is TRBJ2-5 and V is TRBV28; TRBD2 matches at 7 bases. The length of the CDR3 is 14 residues. Germline V gives CDR1 MDHEN, CDR2 SYDVKM. V lost 6 bases, J lost 1 base, and 5 bases stayed unmatched. CDR3 loop: CASSQGTIQETQYF. CDR3 DNA sequence: TGTGCCAGCAGCCAAGGGACTATCCAAGAGACCCAGTACTTC.

The chain links TRBV12-3 or TRBV12-4 to TRBJ2-2, with D possibly being TRBD2 (5 bases). This CDR3 comprises 13 residues. Trimming pared 6 bases from V and 7 bases from J, leaving 12 bases between. CDR3 bases: TGTGCCAGCAGGAGGGCCACCGACGGGGAGCTGTTTTTT. Its translation is CASRRATDGELFF.

V usage is TRBV2 and J usage is TRBJ2-3; D perhaps matches TRBD2 (7 bases). Between the trimmed V and J ends, which lost 6 bases and 1 base, there was a span of 11 bases. CDR1 SNHLY and CDR2 FYNNEI come from the germline V gene. This CDR3 region has 14 residues. The CDR3 DNA reads as TGTGCCAGCAGGGGGGGGCAACGCACAGATACGCAGTATTTT. It is translated as CASRGGQRTDTQYF. Drawing the rest from reference TRBV2 and TRBJ2-3, the complete variable domain is EPEVTQTPSHQVTQMGQEVILRCVPISNHLYFYWYRQILGQKVEFLVSFYNNEISEKSEIFDDQFSVERPDGSNFTLKIRSTKLEDSAMYFCASRGGQRTDTQYFGPGTRLTVL.

The chain links TRBV30 to TRBJ2-5; TRBD2 might be the D (6 bases). CDR1 and CDR2 (germline): GTSNPN, SVGIG (reference sequence). This CDR3 is 13 amino acids long. Trimming pared 6 bases from V and 2 bases from J, leaving 13 bases between. CDR3 amino acids: CACAPGLQETQYF. As DNA, the CDR3 is TGTGCCTGTGCCCCGGGACTTCAAGAGACCCAGTACTTC.

The chain uses TRBV15 and TRBJ2-6; tentatively, D is TRBD2 (5 bases). The CDR3 extends over 15 amino acids. Per the germline V gene, CDR1 is LNHNV and CDR2 is YYDKDF (reference sequence). V was shortened by 0 bases and J by 3 bases, with 6 bases between the two germline ends. CDR3 amino acids: CATSREEGGANVLTF. CDR3 nucleotide sequence: TGTGCCACCAGCAGAGAAGAGGGTGGGGCCAACGTCCTGACTTTC.

This sequence joins TRBV27 and TRBJ1-2; a possible D gene is TRBD1 (5 bases). The length of the CDR3 is 14 residues. The V end lost 5 bases, the J end lost 7 bases, and 17 bases lay between the germline ends. The germline CDR1 and CDR2 sequences are MNHEY and SMNVEV (reference sequence). The CDR3: CASSTGDGWGGYTF. In DNA form, the CDR3 reads TGTGCCAGCAGTACGGGGGACGGATGGGGTGGCTACACCTTC.

The chain uses TRBV28 and TRBJ1-3; 12 nucleotides agree with TRBD1. This CDR3 region has 15 residues. Germline CDR1 and CDR2: MDHEN and SYDVKM. V lost 4 bases to trimming and J lost 4 bases; unmatched junction nucleotides: 2. CDR3 nucleotide sequence: TGTGCCAGCAGTTCGGGACAGGGGGCGGGAAACACCATATATTTT. Translated: CASSSGQGAGNTIYF.

The V call is TRBV2, the J call TRBJ1-6, with 8 bases identical to TRBD1. The junction had 13 bases not matched to a gene; V was cut back by 7 bases and J by 11 bases. The CDR3 is 15 residues long. Germline V CDR1 and CDR2: SNHLY, FYNNEI. In DNA, the CDR3 is TGTGCCAGCACCGCTGACCAGGGGGCGCAGACACCCCTCCACTTT. As protein: CASTADQGAQTPLHF.

V and J are TRBV3-1 (or the pseudogene TRBV3-2) and TRBJ2-2; TRBD1 matches at 7 bases. The germline V gene encodes CDR1 LGHDT and CDR2 YNNKEL (reference sequence). The CDR3 contains 12 residues. V lost 3 bases, J lost 14 bases, and 6 bases stayed unmatched. CDR3 sequence: CASSQIQGSLFF. CDR3 nucleotide sequence: TGTGCCAGCAGCCAGATACAGGGGTCCCTGTTTTTT.

CDR3 residues: CASSQTSGSSYNEQFF. DNA for the CDR3: TGCGCCAGCAGCCAGACTAGCGGGAGCTCCTACAATGAGCAGTTCTTC. The chain carries TRBV5-1 and TRBJ2-1; 12 bases are shared with TRBD2. V shed 4 bases and J 0 bases; nucleotides not matched to a gene: 2. The CDR3 contains 16 residues. Germline V CDR1 and CDR2: SGHRS, YFSETQ.

Here the CDR3 DNA reads TGTGCCAGCAGCTTAATGGGGGGGGACTTCTCCTATGGCTACACCTTC. Translated, it gives CASSLMGGDFSYGYTF. This chain uses TRBV7-2 with TRBJ1-2; TRBD1 might be the D (5 bases). The germline V gene has CDR1 SGHTA and CDR2 FQGNSA. Trimming pared 2 bases from V and 4 bases from J, leaving 17 bases between. There are 16 residues in the CDR3.

V and J are TRBV27 and TRBJ2-2; D perhaps matches TRBD1 (7 bases). The CDR3 extends over 16 amino acids. Per germline, CDR1 MNHEY and CDR2 SMNVEV (reference sequence). V shed 6 bases and J shed 1 base, with 15 bases lying between them. Here the CDR3 DNA reads TGTGCCAGCAGCCTCCCAGGGGGGAGGAACACCGGGGAGCTGTTTTTT. Protein product: CASSLPGGRNTGELFF.

V is TRBV7-3 and J is TRBJ1-1; D is ambiguous. The CDR3 totals 14 residues. V shed 2 bases and J shed 5 bases, with 12 bases lying between them. CDR1 is SGHTA, CDR2 FQGTGA, per germline. The CDR3 region is CASSLRQAETEAFF. CDR3 DNA: TGTGCCAGCAGCTTACGCCAGGCAGAGACTGAAGCTTTCTTT.

The CDR3 nucleotides are TGCGCCAGCAGCTGGCCCCGGGACACAAGCACAGATACGCAGTATTTT. Translated, it gives CASSWPRDTSTDTQYF. This chain uses TRBV5-1 with TRBJ2-3, with a weak D call TRBD1 (6 bases). Per the germline V gene, CDR1 is SGHRS and CDR2 is YFSETQ. The CDR3 spans 16 residues. V was cut by 3 bases and J by 0 bases, with 14 bases left in between.

The gene calls are TRBV27 and TRBJ1-6; unclear D gene. The CDR3 length is 15 residues. V lost 9 bases and J 6 bases, leaving 18 bases between the germline ends. Germline CDR1 MNHEY, CDR2 SMNVEV (reference sequence). The CDR3 DNA sequence: TGTGCCAGAATTATCGGGAACATATGTAATTCACCCCTCCACTTT. This encodes CARIIGNICNSPLHF.

This chain links TRBV18 with TRBJ2-3; 9 bases line up with TRBD1. Germline CDR1 reads KGHSH; CDR2 reads LQKENI. The J segment lost 6 bases and the V segment lost 3 bases, leaving 7 bases of the junction unmatched. This CDR3 is built from 15 residues. CDR3 region: CASSPRRDRADTQYF. CDR3 nucleotides: TGTGCCAGCTCACCGCGACGGGACAGGGCCGATACGCAGTATTTT.

This clone showed up just a few times. The chain joins TRBV9 to TRBJ1-3; no definite D call. The CDR3 length is 12 residues. V was clipped by 3 bases and J by 4 bases, with 5 bases between them. The germline CDR1 and CDR2 sequences are SGDLS and YYNGEE. CDR3 residues: CASSARGNTIYF. The CDR3 bases are TGTGCCAGCAGCGCGAGGGGAAACACCATATATTTT.

V gene TRBV29-1 combines with J gene TRBJ2-1; no clear D. There are 12 residues in the CDR3. Looked up from germline, CDR1 is SQVTM and CDR2 is ANQGSEA. V gave up 8 bases and J gave up 0 bases, with 8 bases separating them. As DNA, the CDR3 is TGCAGCTCACAGAGCTCCTACAATGAGCAGTTCTTC. Translation: CSSQSSYNEQFF.

The chain carries TRBV7-3 and TRBJ2-1; D perhaps matches TRBD1 (5 bases). The CDR3 length is 15 residues. V was trimmed by 4 bases and J by 0 bases, leaving 10 bases between them. Germline lookup yields CDR1 SGHTA and CDR2 FQGTGA. The chain's CDR3 is CASSWGAGSYNEQFF. CDR3 in DNA: TGTGCCAGCAGCTGGGGCGCCGGCTCCTACAATGAGCAGTTCTTC.

This rearrangement joins TRBV7-3 to TRBJ2-2; 10 bases are shared with TRBD1. Looked up from germline, CDR1 is SGHTA and CDR2 is FQGTGA. This CDR3 has 16 residues. V trimming: 4 bases; J trimming: 5 bases; junction bases outside the gene matches: 7. CDR3 nucleotide sequence: TGTGCCAGCAGCTCACCGGGACAGGGGAGAACCGGGGAGCTGTTTTTT. As protein: CASSSPGQGRTGELFF.

This clone was detected once. The chain carries TRBV7-2 and TRBJ2-2; TRBD1 aligns across 7 bases. After removal of 7 bases from V and 6 bases from J, the junction contained 8 bases not matched to a gene. This CDR3 has 14 amino acids. The germline V gene encodes CDR1 SGHTA and CDR2 FQGNSA. Here the CDR3 DNA reads TGTGCCAGCACCGGACAGGCGGCATCCGGGGAGCTGTTTTTT. This sequence encodes CASTGQAASGELFF.

The chain uses TRBV27 and TRBJ2-7; TRBD1 aligns across 8 bases. Trimming cost V 3 bases and J 5 bases; bases outside gene matches: 12. The CDR3 loop spans 16 amino acids. Germline V gene lookup returns CDR1 MNHEY and CDR2 SMNVEV (reference sequence). This chain's CDR3 is CASSFSPTDRGHEQYF. The DNA for the CDR3 is TGTGCCAGCAGTTTTTCCCCAACAGACAGGGGTCACGAGCAGTACTTC.

The V and J genes are TRBV27 and TRBJ2-7; TRBD1 matches at 7 bases. CDR1 and CDR2 from the germline V gene are MNHEY and SMNVEV (reference sequence). This CDR3 contains 12 residues. J lost 6 bases, V lost 3 bases, and 2 bases had no gene match. CDR3 residues: CASSLTGTEQYF. The CDR3 DNA reads TGTGCCAGCAGTTTGACAGGGACCGAGCAGTACTTC.

The chain recombines TRBV5-1 with TRBJ2-5, with D unresolved. The germline V gene has CDR1 SGHRS and CDR2 YFSETQ. The V end was cut by 1 base, the J end by 5 bases, with 9 bases between. The CDR3 is made up of 13 amino acids. The CDR3 sequence: CASSLTPTETQYF. DNA of the CDR3: TGCGCCAGCAGCTTGACACCCACGGAGACCCAGTACTTC.

This clone was recorded only once. The chain couples TRBV4-2 to TRBJ2-7, with D possibly matching TRBD2 (5 bases). Trimming took off 4 bases at V and 2 bases at J, with 15 bases between the two ends. CDR1 and CDR2 from the germline V gene are LGHNA and YNFKEQ. This CDR3 is 15 amino acids long. Here the CDR3 reads CASSPAEATPYEQYF. CDR3 sequence (DNA): TGTGCCAGCAGCCCTGCGGAGGCGACCCCCTACGAGCAGTACTTC.

The rearrangement uses TRBV28 and TRBJ2-1; 10 nucleotides agree with TRBD2. The CDR3 has 15 amino acids. V shed 5 bases and J 9 bases; nucleotides not matched to a gene: 10. In germline, CDR1 is MDHEN, CDR2 SYDVKM. CDR3 protein: CASSVGGTSVVEQFF. CDR3 in DNA: TGTGCCAGCAGTGTTGGTGGGACTAGCGTGGTTGAGCAGTTCTTC.

The rearrangement links TRBV5-6 to TRBJ2-7; D may be TRBD1 (5 bases). CDR3 length equals 14 residues. The ends were cut back, 3 bases at V and 6 bases at J, with 16 bases in the middle. In germline, CDR1 is SGHDT, CDR2 YYEEEE. The CDR3 DNA reads as TGTGCCAGCAGCTCTCAGGGCCTACTTCGCGAGCAGTACTTC. Protein product: CASSSQGLLREQYF.